These 20 T cell receptor beta chains share one sample of origin, sequenced in a study of T cell responses to AZD1222 COVID-19 vaccine. Here immunoSEQ multiplex PCR was the method, and the copy in TCRdb shows in-frame clones only, minus some. The repertoire holds 84,000 or so clones, with roughly nine tenths as singletons. Sequencing was performed on peripheral blood, taken on day 0 of AZD1222 vaccination. The receptors derive from an adult in good health.

This chain connects TRBV4-3 to TRBJ2-1; D perhaps matches TRBD1 (5 bases). The CDR3 length is 15 residues. Per the germline V gene, CDR1 is LGHNA and CDR2 is YSLEER. Trimming removed 4 bases from V and 0 bases from J, with 10 bases in between. Here the CDR3 DNA reads TGCGCCAGCAGCCTGGACACCTTCTCCTACAATGAGCAGTTCTTC. Protein sequence: CASSLDTFSYNEQFF.

V and J are TRBV5-6 and TRBJ1-3, with TRBD1 as a possible D gene (5 bases). Germline values: CDR1 SGHDT, CDR2 YYEEEE. V was pared by 8 bases and J by 7 bases, with 13 bases between. CDR3 length: 12 amino acids. The CDR3 loop is CASSRVSNTIYF. In nucleotides, the CDR3 is TGTGCCAGTTCCAGGGTATCTAACACCATATATTTT.

This chain joins TRBV12-3 or TRBV12-4 and TRBJ1-1; 8 nucleotides match TRBD1. The CDR3 extends over 13 amino acids. Losses at the gene ends were 6 bases for V and 6 bases for J; bases not matched to a gene: 6. The CDR3 nucleotides read TGTGCCAGCAGCCCAGGGGGCCCCCCTGAAGCTTTCTTT. Protein product: CASSPGGPPEAFF.

The chain recombines TRBV27 with TRBJ1-2, with D unresolved. The CDR3 loop spans 15 amino acids. Germline V gene sequence: CDR1 MNHEY, CDR2 SMNVEV (reference sequence). Trimming shortened V by 7 bases and J by 4 bases, and 19 bases separated the two germline ends. The CDR3 region is CASTPLAGLLYGYTF. The CDR3 DNA sequence: TGTGCCAGCACCCCCCTTGCCGGGCTCCTCTATGGCTACACCTTC.

V and J are TRBV25-1 and TRBJ1-2; D is unclear. The length of the CDR3 is 11 residues. V was trimmed by 4 bases and J by 8 bases, leaving 8 bases between them. Germline assignment: CDR1 MGHDK and CDR2 SYGVNS. The CDR3 region is CASSAGMGYTF. The CDR3 nucleotides are TGTGCCAGCAGTGCCGGTATGGGCTACACCTTC.

Worth noting for this clone: One end of the junction is discordant with germline, which a read error may explain. The rearrangement uses TRBV7-6 and TRBJ2-2; the match to TRBD2 covers 8 bases. The CDR3 contains 15 residues. Germline V gene data show CDR1 as SGHVS and CDR2 as FNYEAQ. CDR3 sequence (DNA): TGTGCCAGCAGCCCCCGGGGGGGGAACATCGGGGAGCTGTTTTTT. This sequence encodes CASSPRGGNIGELFF. The variable domain in full, completed from reference TRBV7-6 and TRBJ2-2, reads GAGVSQSPRYKVTKRGQDVALRCDPISGHVSLYWYRQALGQGPEFLTYFNYEAQQDKSGLPNDRFSAERPEGSISTLTIQRTEQRDSAMYRCASSPRGGNIGELFFGEGSRLTVL.

Concerning this clone itself: The sample carries other DNA sequences with the same CDR3. The chain links TRBV6-2 or TRBV6-3 to TRBJ2-2, with D perhaps given as TRBD1 or TRBD2 (5 bases each). V was trimmed by 3 bases and J by 1 base, leaving 9 bases between them. Germline loops: CDR1 MNHEY, CDR2 SVGEGT. There are 15 residues in the CDR3. The CDR3 protein is CASSYGTVNTGELFF. Here the CDR3 DNA reads TGTGCCAGCAGTTATGGGACGGTGAACACCGGGGAGCTGTTTTTT.

The chain has TRBV5-6 and TRBJ2-7, with D tentatively TRBD1 (5 bases). The CDR3 is made up of 13 amino acids. Per germline, CDR1 SGHDT and CDR2 YYEEEE. Trimming shortened V by 2 bases and J by 5 bases, and 11 bases separated the two germline ends. CDR3 coding DNA: TGTGCCAGCAGCTTATCCAGGGATCACGAGCAGTACTTC. Translated, it gives CASSLSRDHEQYF.

The rearrangement joins TRBV3-1 (or the pseudogene TRBV3-2) to TRBJ2-7, with 12 bases aligning to TRBD1. From germline, CDR1 is LGHDT and CDR2 YNNKEL (reference sequence). The CDR3 runs to 16 residues. V shed 0 bases and J 8 bases; nucleotides not matched to a gene: 8. The CDR3 DNA sequence: TGTGCCAGCAGCCAAGATCGGGGGACAGGGGGCGCCCAGCAGTACTTC. It codes for CASSQDRGTGGAQQYF.

This sequence joins TRBV19 and TRBJ1-3; D is unresolved. The CDR3 totals 17 residues. Germline loops: CDR1 LNHDA, CDR2 SQIVND (reference sequence). V lost 5 bases and J 0 bases, leaving 17 bases between the germline ends. In DNA, the CDR3 is TGTGCCAGTAGTTCGGCAGCTAGAATTCTCTCTGGAAACACCATATATTTT. It is translated as CASSSAARILSGNTIYF.

The V gene is TRBV12-3 or TRBV12-4, the J gene TRBJ1-5, with no clear D. This CDR3 spans 12 amino acids. Trimming removed 4 bases at V and 4 bases at J, with 5 bases between. The CDR3 protein is CASSWGNQPQHF. CDR3 coding DNA: TGTGCCAGCAGTTGGGGAAATCAGCCCCAGCATTTT.

This chain links TRBV6-1 with TRBJ1-2, with D perhaps matching TRBD1 (5 bases). The V end was cut by 4 bases, the J end by 4 bases, with 19 bases between. This CDR3 contains 16 residues. Looked up from germline, CDR1 is MNHNS and CDR2 is SASEGT. The CDR3 protein is CASSAPRGQGGYGYTF. The DNA for the CDR3 is TGTGCCAGCAGTGCCCCCCGTGGGCAGGGTGGCTATGGCTACACCTTC.

The rearrangement joins TRBV27 to TRBJ2-7; 10 bases are a match to TRBD1. The V and J ends lost 6 bases and 4 bases, in that order; junction bases with no gene match: 15. There are 17 residues in the CDR3. Germline V CDR1 and CDR2: MNHEY, SMNVEV (reference sequence). In DNA, the CDR3 is TGTGCCAGCAGGTTTGGGAAAGCCGGGACAGGGGAATACGAGCAGTACTTC. It yields the protein CASRFGKAGTGEYEQYF.

This clone has a handful of counts. V gene TRBV20-1 combines with J gene TRBJ1-1; unclear D gene. The CDR3 has 11 amino acids. V lost 5 bases and J lost 5, with 9 bases in between. In germline, CDR1 is DFQATT, CDR2 SNEGSKA (reference sequence). The CDR3 loop is CSAPRMTEAFF. DNA of the CDR3: TGCAGTGCTCCCAGGATGACTGAAGCTTTCTTT.

The chain joins TRBV11-2 to TRBJ1-1; D remains ambiguous. Trimming pared 3 bases from V and 1 base from J, leaving 9 bases between. Germline lookup yields CDR1 SGHAT and CDR2 FQNNGV. This CDR3 has 14 amino acids. The CDR3 bases are TGTGCCAGCAGCTTGTGGGCAGGGAACACTGAAGCTTTCTTT. Its translation: CASSLWAGNTEAFF.

The chain is built from TRBV5-1 and TRBJ1-5, with D possibly TRBD1 on 5 matching bases. V was trimmed by 0 bases and J by 0 bases, leaving 7 bases between them. The germline gives CDR1 SGHRS, CDR2 YFSETQ. The CDR3 spans 15 residues. CDR3 sequence reads: CASSLGGGSNQPQHF. For the CDR3, the DNA is TGCGCCAGCAGCTTGGGTGGGGGTAGCAATCAGCCCCAGCATTTT.

The V and J genes are TRBV19 and TRBJ2-1; D gene unclear. The germline V and J ends were trimmed by 10 bases and 8 bases, with 15 bases remaining between them. The CDR3 spans 12 residues. Germline CDR1 and CDR2: LNHDA and SQIVND (reference sequence). The CDR3 sequence is CATQLPPHEQFF. The CDR3 nucleotides read TGTGCCACCCAGTTGCCCCCCCATGAGCAGTTCTTC.

The chain carries TRBV2 and TRBJ2-5; 8 positions match TRBD2. V dropped 1 base and J dropped 5; count of bases not matched to a gene: 3. Germline V gives CDR1 SNHLY, CDR2 FYNNEI. The CDR3 is 14 amino acids. In nucleotides, the CDR3 is TGTGCCAGCAGTGAAGAAGCGGGGGTGGAGACCCAGTACTTC. Encoded protein: CASSEEAGVETQYF.

This chain uses TRBV19 with TRBJ1-2, with TRBD1 matching 8 bases. With 7 bases clipped from V and 7 bases from J, the junction kept 8 bases outside the gene matches. This CDR3 spans 13 amino acids. Looked up from germline, CDR1 is LNHDA and CDR2 is SQIVND (reference sequence). CDR3 in DNA: TGTGCCAGTAACCCTGGCAGGGGGCTTGGCTACACCTTC. It codes for CASNPGRGLGYTF.

This clone was recorded once. This chain uses TRBV7-9 with TRBJ1-1; maybe TRBD1 (6 bases). This CDR3 is 16 amino acids long. CDR1 SEHNR and CDR2 FQNEAQ come from the germline V gene (reference sequence). Trimming removed 3 bases at V and 0 bases at J, with 14 bases between. CDR3 protein: CASSFGSGQLNTEAFF. CDR3 DNA sequence: TGTGCCAGCAGCTTTGGATCCGGACAGTTGAACACTGAAGCTTTCTTT.